The 19 T cell receptor beta chains given below trace back to one sample, sequenced in a study of blood T cell repertoires in COVID-19. The protocol was immunoSEQ multiplex PCR, while the TCRdb copy is restricted to in-frame clones and leaves out a portion. Of about 230,000 clones in the sample, approximately 85% were seen once. Sequencing was carried out using peripheral blood. These TCRs come from a man in his forties with acute or convalescent COVID-19.

V is TRBV7-2 and J is TRBJ2-2; 7 nucleotides line up with TRBD2. This CDR3 has 14 residues. V lost 3 bases and J lost 4; bases outside the gene matches: 2. CDR1 SGHTA and CDR2 FQGNSA come from the germline V gene. The CDR3 reads CASSFSSGTGELFF. In DNA form, the CDR3 reads TGTGCCAGCAGCTTTTCTAGCGGCACCGGGGAGCTGTTTTTT. The entire variable domain, with the rest obtained from reference TRBV7-2 and TRBJ2-2, is as follows: GAGVSQSPSNKVTEKGKDVELRCDPISGHTALYWYRQSLGQGLEFLIYFQGNSAPDKSGLPSDRFSAERTGGSVSTLTIQRTQQEDSAVYLCASSFSSGTGELFFGEGSRLTVL.

This clone was observed a single time. The rearrangement joins TRBV6-6 to TRBJ1-2; no clear D. Trimming removed 0 bases from V and 0 bases from J, with 11 bases in between. There are 16 residues in the CDR3. Per germline, CDR1 MNHNY and CDR2 SVGAGI (reference sequence). The DNA for the CDR3 is TGTGCCAGCAGTTACTCGCCGGGAAGAGCTAACTATGGCTACACCTTC. Translation: CASSYSPGRANYGYTF.

This sequence joins TRBV5-1 and TRBJ2-1; the match to TRBD2 covers 7 bases. J was trimmed by 5 bases and V by 6 bases; bases with no gene match: 11. Germline CDR1 is SGHRS and CDR2 is YFSETQ. The CDR3 is 15 residues long. In nucleotides, the CDR3 is TGCGCCAGCACGCGGGAGCTAGCGGAAAACAATGAGCAGTTCTTC. Its protein product is CASTRELAENNEQFF.

The CDR3 loop reads CASSLGGGADTQYF. Written as DNA, the CDR3 is TGTGCCAGCAGCCTCGGAGGGGGGGCAGATACGCAGTATTTT. This sequence joins TRBV3-1 (or the pseudogene TRBV3-2) and TRBJ2-3; TRBD2 is a possible D gene (7 bases). Trimming took off 4 bases at V and 4 bases at J, with 12 bases between the two ends. This CDR3 is built from 14 residues. Germline-derived CDR1 and CDR2 are LGHDT and YNNKEL (reference sequence).

This chain connects TRBV11-2 to TRBJ2-3; tentatively, D is TRBD1 (6 bases). CDR1 is SGHAT, CDR2 FQNNGV, per germline. CDR3 length: 16 residues. V lost 4 bases, J lost 5 bases, and 19 bases lay in between. CDR3 DNA sequence: TGTGCCAGCAGCTCTGCTTGGGACACGCGTCGAGATACGCAGTATTTT. This codes for CASSSAWDTRRDTQYF.

The genes are TRBV7-8 and TRBJ1-3, with TRBD1 matching 8 bases. Germline V CDR1 and CDR2: SGHVS, FQNEAQ. This CDR3 contains 15 residues. V lost 6 bases to trimming and J lost 0 bases; unmatched junction nucleotides: 4. The CDR3: CASSGGTGSGNTIYF. The CDR3 DNA sequence: TGTGCCAGCAGTGGGGGGACAGGCTCTGGAAACACCATATATTTT.

V gene TRBV5-6 combines with J gene TRBJ2-7; D perhaps matches TRBD1 (6 bases). CDR3 length: 15 residues. Germline values: CDR1 SGHDT, CDR2 YYEEEE. Trimming removed 1 base at V and 3 bases at J, with 14 bases between. For the CDR3, the DNA is TGTGCCAGCAGCTTGTTAGGGGGACAAGTCTACGAGCAGTACTTC. Translation: CASSLLGGQVYEQYF.

This chain connects TRBV3-1 (or the pseudogene TRBV3-2) to TRBJ1-3; a weak D match, TRBD1 (6 bases). V gave up 5 bases and J gave up 7 bases, with 15 bases separating them. Germline CDR1 and CDR2: LGHDT and YNNKEL (reference sequence). The CDR3 contains 14 residues. CDR3: CASSIQGPLNTIYF. The CDR3 region has the DNA TGTGCCAGCAGCATACAGGGCCCCTTGAACACCATATATTTT.

The CDR3 sequence: CASSVDTGGYGYTF. CDR3 in DNA: TGTGCCAGCAGCGTAGACACAGGGGGCTATGGCTACACCTTC. The V and J genes are TRBV9 and TRBJ1-2, with 8 positions matching TRBD1. This CDR3 has 14 amino acids. CDR1 is SGDLS and CDR2 is YYNGEE in the germline V gene. The junction had 2 bases not matched to a gene; V was cut back by 0 bases and J by 4 bases.

The J gene is TRBJ1-6, the V gene TRBV6-5; D unresolved. Germline V lookup: CDR1 MNHEY, CDR2 SVGAGI. Trimming removed 7 bases at V and 7 bases at J, with 11 bases between. This CDR3 comprises 13 residues. CDR3 bases: TGTGCCAGCATCCAGGCCCTGAATTCACCCCTCCACTTT. Its protein is CASIQALNSPLHF.

The CDR3 nucleotides read TGCGCCAGCAGCTTGGCCCCAGGGAACACCGGGGAGCTGTTTTTT. Residues: CASSLAPGNTGELFF. The rearrangement joins TRBV5-1 to TRBJ2-2, with D hard to call. The germline CDR1 and CDR2 sequences are SGHRS and YFSETQ. The CDR3 consists of 15 residues. The germline V and J ends were trimmed by 0 bases and 1 base, with 7 bases remaining between them. The whole variable domain, remainder taken from reference TRBV5-1 and TRBJ2-2, is KAGVTQTPRYLIKTRGQQVTLSCSPISGHRSVSWYQQTPGQGLQFLFEYFSETQRNKGNFPGRFSGRQFSNSRSEMNVSTLELGDSALYLCASSLAPGNTGELFFGEGSRLTVL.

Here the CDR3 reads CASSLGAGQYF. The CDR3 DNA follows: TGTGCCAGCAGCTTGGGGGCGGGGCAGTACTTC. The genes are TRBV5-6 and TRBJ2-7; perhaps TRBD2 as D (5 bases). Looked up from germline, CDR1 is SGHDT and CDR2 is YYEEEE. The CDR3 consists of 11 residues. V lost 0 bases to trimming and J lost 9 bases, with 7 bases between them.

J is TRBJ1-1 and V is TRBV7-2, with 7 bases lining up with TRBD1. The V gene end was trimmed by 5 bases and the J gene end by 6 bases; junction bases not matched to a gene: 9. The CDR3 contains 14 residues. CDR1 SGHTA and CDR2 FQGNSA come from the germline V gene. The CDR3 spells CASSIRQGLPEAFF. In DNA form, the CDR3 reads TGTGCCAGCAGCATTAGACAGGGCCTACCTGAAGCTTTCTTT.

In regard to this clone: Other nucleotide sequences from this sample produce the same CDR3. The chain couples TRBV7-2 to TRBJ1-1; D is unresolved. The CDR3 spans 14 residues. V lost 1 base, J lost 2 bases, and 8 bases lay in between. The germline V gene has CDR1 SGHTA and CDR2 FQGNSA. CDR3 residues: CASSLDRGNTEAFF. The CDR3 region has the DNA TGTGCCAGCAGCTTAGACCGGGGTAACACTGAAGCTTTCTTT. The complete variable domain, with remaining parts taken from reference TRBV7-2 and TRBJ1-1, reads GAGVSQSPSNKVTEKGKDVELRCDPISGHTALYWYRQSLGQGLEFLIYFQGNSAPDKSGLPSDRFSAERTGGSVSTLTIQRTQQEDSAVYLCASSLDRGNTEAFFGQGTRLTVV.

V and J are TRBV7-9 and TRBJ1-2, with 9 positions matching TRBD1. The CDR3 covers 14 residues. Germline CDR1 reads SEHNR; CDR2 reads FQNEAQ (reference sequence). V shed 5 bases, J shed 8 bases, and the junction held 9 bases outside the gene matches. This CDR3 reads CASSPTGQGGGYTF. CDR3 DNA sequence: TGTGCCAGCAGCCCAACGGGACAGGGAGGAGGCTACACCTTC.

J is TRBJ1-5 and V is TRBV6-2 or TRBV6-3; maybe TRBD1 (6 bases). The V end was cut by 2 bases, the J end by 3 bases, with 8 bases between. CDR1 is MNHEY and CDR2 is SVGEGT in the germline V gene. The CDR3 is 14 residues long. CDR3 residues: CASSYGTTNQPQHF. In DNA, the CDR3 is TGTGCCAGCAGTTACGGGACAACCAATCAGCCCCAGCATTTT.

The chain has TRBV28 and TRBJ2-3; D is perhaps TRBD2 (7 bases). Germline V lookup: CDR1 MDHEN, CDR2 SYDVKM. This CDR3 is 13 amino acids long. V lost 8 bases to trimming and J lost 4 bases, with 13 bases between them. This CDR3 is CASRGAGSDTQYF. The CDR3 DNA sequence: TGTGCCAGCCGGGGGGCCGGTTCAGATACGCAGTATTTT. Using reference TRBV28 and TRBJ2-3 for the parts outside the CDR3, the full variable domain is DVKVTQSSRYLVKRTGEKVFLECVQDMDHENMFWYRQDPGLGLRLIYFSYDVKMKEKGDIPEGYSVSREKKERFSLILESASTNQTSMYLCASRGAGSDTQYFGPGTRLTVL.

This rearrangement joins TRBV28 to TRBJ2-2; possible D gene TRBD1, 6 bases. Germline V gene lookup returns CDR1 MDHEN and CDR2 SYDVKM. There are 15 residues in the CDR3. Trimming stripped 7 bases from V and 2 bases from J, with 14 bases between. CDR3 sequence reads: CASTNTGFNTGELFF. CDR3 in DNA: TGTGCCAGCACCAATACAGGGTTCAACACCGGGGAGCTGTTTTTT.

V usage is TRBV9 and J usage is TRBJ1-1; D possibly corresponds to TRBD1 (5 bases). Deletions cut 4 bases from V and 2 bases from J, with 12 bases between. The V gene's germline CDR1 is SGDLS and CDR2 YYNGEE. The CDR3 is 14 residues long. CDR3 region: CASSSRGTNTEAFF. For the CDR3, the DNA is TGTGCCAGCAGCTCTCGTGGGACTAACACTGAAGCTTTCTTT.